This passage covers 5 T cell receptor beta chains from one sample sequenced in a study of cytomegalovirus exposure and HLA in healthy donors. PCR was performed using 60 Vbeta and 13 Jbeta primers. The assay was immunoSEQ multiplex PCR, and TCRdb's table has in-frame clones only and misses some. The sample lists approximately 100,000 clones, 55% to 75% occurring once. Sequenced sample: PBMCs. The receptors come from a man in his fifties or sixties in good health and CMV-seronegative.

The table lists this clone with a few counts. V is TRBV6-1 and J is TRBJ1-4; 7 nucleotides line up with TRBD1. Germline V gene sequence: CDR1 MNHNS, CDR2 SASEGT. Trimming took 8 bases from V and 7 from J; bases not matched to a gene: 10. This CDR3 spans 14 amino acids. The CDR3 here is CASAHGGGGEKLFF. CDR3 nucleotide sequence: TGTGCCAGCGCCCACGGAGGGGGCGGTGAAAAACTGTTTTTT.

This clone was observed once. The chain recombines TRBV4-1 with TRBJ2-5; TRBD2 matches at 14 bases. Germline-derived CDR1 and CDR2 are MGHRA and YSYEKL. V shed 2 bases, J shed 3 bases, and the junction held 5 bases outside the gene matches. CDR3 length: 17 amino acids. The CDR3 here is CASSQQMGLAGEETQYF. The DNA of the CDR3 is TGCGCCAGCAGCCAACAAATGGGACTAGCGGGGGAAGAGACCCAGTACTTC.

In its sample, this clone was seen a few times. The same CDR3 also results from other DNA sequences found in this sample. CDR3 DNA sequence: TGTGCCAGCAGTGAATCAAGCACAGATACGCAGTATTTT. It is translated as CASSESSTDTQYF. The rearrangement links TRBV6-4 to TRBJ2-3; the D is unclear. This CDR3 region has 13 residues. V was shortened by 3 bases and J by 0 bases, with 4 bases between the two germline ends. Germline loops: CDR1 MRHNA, CDR2 SNTAGT.

V is TRBV5-1 and J is TRBJ2-1; 12 nucleotides align to TRBD1. The CDR3 length is 16 residues. Germline CDR1 SGHRS, CDR2 YFSETQ. Unmatched junction bases numbered 8, after V lost 0 bases and J lost 10 bases. The CDR3 DNA reads TGCGCCAGCAGCTTGGACGGGACAGGGGGCACATGGGAGCAGTTCTTC. As protein: CASSLDGTGGTWEQFF.

The chain employs TRBV2 and TRBJ2-6; D may be TRBD1 (6 bases). Trimming took 7 bases from V and 3 from J, leaving 13 bases between them. The CDR3 sequence is 15 residues long. Germline V gives CDR1 SNHLY, CDR2 FYNNEI. CDR3 sequence: CASKLDRNGANVLTF. For the CDR3, the DNA is TGTGCCAGCAAATTAGACAGGAATGGGGCCAACGTCCTGACTTTC.